Below, 6 T cell receptor beta chains from the same sample are listed, as sequenced in a study of regulatory T cells in long-lasting Graves disease. Time point noted: newly diagnosed GD, antithyroid drugs for less than 3 months. PBMCs provided the RNA from which the TCR library was made. Building the TCR beta libraries relied on iRepertoire HTBI primers, and CDR3 regions underwent Arm-PCR. TCRdb reanalysed the multiplex PCR reads using MiXCR and keeps one entry per CDR3 protein. The table includes 420,000 or so distinct CDR3 sequences, roughly 15% detected once. The sample was also reused in another study, on T cells in Graves' hyperthyroidism and ophthalmopathy.

Sequenced here: peripheral blood mononuclear cells (PBMCs), sampled at new diagnosis, from a patient treated with antithyroid drugs. These receptors came from a woman aged 18-29 years with Graves disease.

The chain carries TRBV19 and TRBJ2-1, with 8 bases lining up with TRBD2. Germline assignment: CDR1 LNHDA and CDR2 SQIVND (reference sequence). J was trimmed by 9 bases and V by 2 bases; bases with no gene match: 12. The CDR3 extends over 16 amino acids. The chain's CDR3 is CASSITGGQGGGEQFF. The CDR3 DNA reads as TGTGCCAGTAGTATAACGGGAGGGCAAGGAGGCGGTGAGCAGTTCTTC.

In this sample, this clonotype turned up a few times. The chain recombines TRBV5-6 with TRBJ2-3; D possibly corresponds to TRBD1 (5 bases). In germline, CDR1 is SGHDT, CDR2 YYEEEE. The V and J ends lost 4 bases and 4 bases respectively, with 13 bases between them. The CDR3 covers 14 residues. The CDR3 region is CASSPTTGPDTQYF. In DNA, the CDR3 is TGTGCCAGCAGCCCGACCACAGGTCCAGATACGCAGTATTTT.

This rearrangement joins TRBV5-4 to TRBJ2-3, with 9 bases lining up with TRBD1. The V segment lost 0 bases and the J segment 4 bases; nucleotides outside the gene matches: 6. Germline assignment: CDR1 SGHNT and CDR2 YYREEE (reference sequence). This CDR3 comprises 16 residues. The CDR3 spells CASSLGTGEYADTQYF. The CDR3 DNA reads TGTGCCAGCAGCTTGGGGACAGGGGAGTACGCAGATACGCAGTATTTT.

This CDR3 is CASSHTDAGQGPAGELFF. The CDR3 bases are TGTGCCAGCAGCCACACGGACGCGGGACAGGGGCCAGCCGGGGAGCTGTTTTTT. The chain recombines TRBV14 with TRBJ2-2, with 10 bases aligning to TRBD1. With 3 bases clipped from V and 6 bases from J, the junction kept 13 bases outside the gene matches. This CDR3 region has 18 residues. The germline V gene encodes CDR1 SGHDN and CDR2 FVKESK.

This clonotype came up many times. V is TRBV12-3 or TRBV12-4 and J is TRBJ2-7; 7 nucleotides align to TRBD1. Germline trimming cut 3 bases from V and 2 bases from J; bases unmatched to any gene: 4. The CDR3 length is 14 residues. The CDR3 DNA is TGTGCCAGCAGTTTTAGGACAGGACCCTACGAGCAGTACTTC. Translated: CASSFRTGPYEQYF.

This clonotype was counted many times. The J gene is TRBJ2-7, the V gene TRBV20-1; TRBD2 agrees at 11 bases. This CDR3 has 14 residues. The junction had 7 bases not matched to a gene; V was cut back by 6 bases and J by 3 bases. Per germline, CDR1 DFQATT and CDR2 SNEGSKA (reference sequence). The DNA of the CDR3 is TGCAGTGCGCCTCCGGGACTAGCGGTCTACGAGCAGTACTTC. Amino acids: CSAPPGLAVYEQYF.